Sequencing of this TCR beta chain was carried out in a study of control samples from healthy donors and cancer patients. Profiled with immunoSEQ multiplex PCR; TCRdb holds only in-frame clones, not every one. The table lists about 150,000 clones, around 90% of them singletons. V lost 5 bases and J lost 9, with 15 bases in between. CDR1 is SGHDT, CDR2 YYEEEE, per germline. CDR3 length equals 14 residues. The sequence was collected from a man younger than 45 in good health. The genes are TRBV5-6 and TRBJ1-6; possible D gene TRBD1, 6 bases. The sample taken for sequencing was blood. Here the CDR3 DNA reads TGTGCCAGCAGATCCGCGGGGGCCGGTTCACCCCTCCACTTT. The encoded protein is CASRSAGAGSPLHF.